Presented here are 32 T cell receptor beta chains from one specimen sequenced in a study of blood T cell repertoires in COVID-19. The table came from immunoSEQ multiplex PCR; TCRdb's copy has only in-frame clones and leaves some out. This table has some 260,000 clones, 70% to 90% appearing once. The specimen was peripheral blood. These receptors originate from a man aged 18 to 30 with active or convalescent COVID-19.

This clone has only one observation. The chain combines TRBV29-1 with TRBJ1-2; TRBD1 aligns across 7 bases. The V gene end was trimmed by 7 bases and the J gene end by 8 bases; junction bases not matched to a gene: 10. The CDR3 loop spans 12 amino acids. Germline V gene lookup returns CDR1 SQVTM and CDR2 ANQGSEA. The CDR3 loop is CSGVTGTEGYTF. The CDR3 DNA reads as TGCAGCGGGGTGACAGGGACGGAGGGCTACACCTTC.

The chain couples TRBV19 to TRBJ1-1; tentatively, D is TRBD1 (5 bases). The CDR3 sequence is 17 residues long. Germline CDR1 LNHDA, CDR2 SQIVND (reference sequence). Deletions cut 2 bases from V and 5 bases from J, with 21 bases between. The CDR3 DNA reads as TGTGCCAGTAGTATATATGCGCCGGCAGGGCGGGGGACTGAAGCTTTCTTT. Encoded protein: CASSIYAPAGRGTEAFF. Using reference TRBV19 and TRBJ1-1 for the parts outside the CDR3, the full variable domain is DGGITQSPKYLFRKEGQNVTLSCEQNLNHDAMYWYRQDPGQGLRLIYYSQIVNDFQKGDIAEGYSVSREKKESFPLTVTSAQKNPTAFYLCASSIYAPAGRGTEAFFGQGTRLTVV.

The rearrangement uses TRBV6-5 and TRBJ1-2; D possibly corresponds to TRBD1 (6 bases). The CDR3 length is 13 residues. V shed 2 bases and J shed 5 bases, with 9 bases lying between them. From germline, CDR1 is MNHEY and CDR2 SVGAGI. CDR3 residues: CASSYNTGYGYTF. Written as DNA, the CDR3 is TGTGCCAGCAGTTACAACACAGGGTATGGCTACACCTTC.

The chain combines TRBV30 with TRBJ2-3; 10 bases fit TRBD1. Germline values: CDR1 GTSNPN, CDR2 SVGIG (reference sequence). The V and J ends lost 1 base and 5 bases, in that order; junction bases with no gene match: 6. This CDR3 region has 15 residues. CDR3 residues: CAWSAGQGIVDTQYF. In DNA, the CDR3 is TGTGCCTGGAGTGCGGGACAGGGGATTGTAGATACGCAGTATTTT.

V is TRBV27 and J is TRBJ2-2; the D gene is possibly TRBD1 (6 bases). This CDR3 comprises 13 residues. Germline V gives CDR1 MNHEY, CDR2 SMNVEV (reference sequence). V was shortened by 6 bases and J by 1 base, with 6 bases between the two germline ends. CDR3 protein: CASRTGNTGELFF. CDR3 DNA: TGTGCCAGCAGGACAGGGAACACCGGGGAGCTGTTTTTT.

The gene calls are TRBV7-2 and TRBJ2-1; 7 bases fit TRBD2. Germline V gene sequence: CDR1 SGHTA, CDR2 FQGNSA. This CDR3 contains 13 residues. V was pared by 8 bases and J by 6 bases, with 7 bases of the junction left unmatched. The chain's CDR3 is CASRQTSTNEQFF. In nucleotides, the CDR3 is TGTGCCAGCCGACAGACTAGCACCAATGAGCAGTTCTTC.

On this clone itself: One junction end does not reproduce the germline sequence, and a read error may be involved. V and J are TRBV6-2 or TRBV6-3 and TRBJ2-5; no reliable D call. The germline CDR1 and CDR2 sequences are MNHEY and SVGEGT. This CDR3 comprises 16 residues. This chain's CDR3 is CASSYAPPLYQEAQYF. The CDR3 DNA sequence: TGTGCCAGCAGTTACGCCCCCCCACTGTACCAAGAGGCCCAGTACTTC.

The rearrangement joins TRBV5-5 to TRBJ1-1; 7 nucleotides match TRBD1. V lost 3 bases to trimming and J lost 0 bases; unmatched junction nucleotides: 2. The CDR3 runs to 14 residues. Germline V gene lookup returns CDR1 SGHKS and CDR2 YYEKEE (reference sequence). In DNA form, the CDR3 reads TGTGCCAGCAGCTCGGGACAGTTGAACACTGAAGCTTTCTTT. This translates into CASSSGQLNTEAFF.

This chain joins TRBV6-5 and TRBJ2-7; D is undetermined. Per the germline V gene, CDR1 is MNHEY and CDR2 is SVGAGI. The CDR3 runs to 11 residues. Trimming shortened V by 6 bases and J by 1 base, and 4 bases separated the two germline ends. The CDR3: CASSVSYEQYF. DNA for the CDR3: TGTGCCAGCAGCGTATCCTACGAGCAGTACTTC.

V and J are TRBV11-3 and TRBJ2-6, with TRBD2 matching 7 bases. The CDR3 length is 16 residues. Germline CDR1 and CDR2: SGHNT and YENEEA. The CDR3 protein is CAPPGAGDPGANVLTF. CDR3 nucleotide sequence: TGTGCTCCCCCTGGGGCGGGAGACCCTGGGGCCAACGTCCTGACTTTC. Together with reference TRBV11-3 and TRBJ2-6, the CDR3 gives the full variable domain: EAGVVQSPRYKIIEKKQPVAFWCNPISGHNTLYWYLQNLGQGPELLIRYENEEAVDDSQLPKDRFSAERLKGVDSTLKIQPAELGDSAVYLCAPPGAGDPGANVLTFGAGSRLTVL.

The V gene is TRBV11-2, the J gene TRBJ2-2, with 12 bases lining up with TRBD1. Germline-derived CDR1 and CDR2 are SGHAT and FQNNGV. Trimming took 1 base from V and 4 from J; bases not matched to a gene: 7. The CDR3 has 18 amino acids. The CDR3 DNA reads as TGTGCCAGCAGCTTAGGCTGGGACAGGGGGCGCCCCACCGGGGAGCTGTTTTTT. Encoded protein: CASSLGWDRGRPTGELFF. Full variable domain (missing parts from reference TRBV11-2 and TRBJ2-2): EAGVAQSPRYKIIEKRQSVAFWCNPISGHATLYWYQQILGQGPKLLIQFQNNGVVDDSQLPKDRFSAERLKGVDSTLKIQPAKLEDSAVYLCASSLGWDRGRPTGELFFGEGSRLTVL.

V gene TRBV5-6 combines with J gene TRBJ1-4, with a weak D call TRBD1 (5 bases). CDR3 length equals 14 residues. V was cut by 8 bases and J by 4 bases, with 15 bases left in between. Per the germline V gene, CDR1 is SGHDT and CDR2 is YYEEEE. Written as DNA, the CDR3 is TGTGCCAGGACTCGGGGGACGCATAATGAAAAACTGTTTTTT. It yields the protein CARTRGTHNEKLFF.

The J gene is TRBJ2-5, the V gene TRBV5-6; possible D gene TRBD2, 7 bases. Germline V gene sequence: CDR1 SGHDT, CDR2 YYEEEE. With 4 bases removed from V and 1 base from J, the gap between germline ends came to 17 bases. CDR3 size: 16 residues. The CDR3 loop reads CASSPGGGRGQETQYF. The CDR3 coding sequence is TGTGCCAGCAGCCCGGGAGGCGGCAGGGGCCAAGAGACCCAGTACTTC.

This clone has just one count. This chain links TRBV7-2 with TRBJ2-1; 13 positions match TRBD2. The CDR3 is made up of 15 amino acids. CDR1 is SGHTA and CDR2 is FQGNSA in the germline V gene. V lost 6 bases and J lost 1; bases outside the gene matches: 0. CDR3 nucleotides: TGTGCCAGCAGACTAGCGGGAGGGTCCTACAATGAGCAGTTCTTC. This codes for CASRLAGGSYNEQFF. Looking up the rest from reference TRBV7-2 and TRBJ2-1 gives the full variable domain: GAGVSQSPSNKVTEKGKDVELRCDPISGHTALYWYRQSLGQGLEFLIYFQGNSAPDKSGLPSDRFSAERTGGSVSTLTIQRTQQEDSAVYLCASRLAGGSYNEQFFGPGTRLTVL.

CDR3: CASSISHGVLHGYTEAFF. DNA for the CDR3: TGTGCCAGTAGTATATCTCACGGAGTCCTCCACGGATACACTGAAGCTTTCTTT. This rearrangement joins TRBV19 to TRBJ1-1; the D is unclear. CDR1 and CDR2 from the germline V gene are LNHDA and SQIVND (reference sequence). CDR3 size: 18 residues. V lost 2 bases, J lost 3 bases, and 22 bases lay in between.

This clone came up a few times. CDR3 protein: CAGQGLGTEAFF. As DNA, the CDR3 is TGTGCCGGTCAGGGGCTGGGGACTGAAGCTTTCTTT. The genes are TRBV28 and TRBJ1-1; weak D call: TRBD1 (6 bases). The CDR3 totals 12 residues. Between the trimmed V and J ends, which lost 11 bases and 5 bases, there was a span of 15 bases. Germline-derived CDR1 and CDR2 are MDHEN and SYDVKM. Full variable domain (missing parts from reference TRBV28 and TRBJ1-1): DVKVTQSSRYLVKRTGEKVFLECVQDMDHENMFWYRQDPGLGLRLIYFSYDVKMKEKGDIPEGYSVSREKKERFSLILESASTNQTSMYLCAGQGLGTEAFFGQGTRLTVV.

For the CDR3, the DNA is TGTGCCAGCAGTTACTGGACAGTGAACACTGAAGCTTTCTTT. Translating gives CASSYWTVNTEAFF. The chain links TRBV6-2 or TRBV6-3 to TRBJ1-1; possibly TRBD1 for D (6 bases). Germline V gene data show CDR1 as MNHEY and CDR2 as SVGEGT. The germline V and J ends were trimmed by 1 base and 0 bases, with 6 bases remaining between them. The CDR3 runs 14 residues.

The CDR3 nucleotides read TGTGCCAGCAGTTCCCTCCCGGGACTAGCAGAAGAGACCCAGTACTTC. Its translation is CASSSLPGLAEETQYF. V and J are TRBV28 and TRBJ2-5, with 9 bases matching TRBD2. The CDR3 extends over 16 amino acids. J gave up 3 bases and V 4 bases, and 9 bases lay outside the gene matches. Germline lookup yields CDR1 MDHEN and CDR2 SYDVKM.

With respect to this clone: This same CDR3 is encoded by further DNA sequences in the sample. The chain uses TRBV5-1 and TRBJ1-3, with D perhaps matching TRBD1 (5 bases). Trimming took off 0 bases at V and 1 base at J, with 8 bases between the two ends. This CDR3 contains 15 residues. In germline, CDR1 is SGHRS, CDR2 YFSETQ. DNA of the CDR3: TGCGCCAGCAGCTTGGGCTCAGGGTCTGGAAACACCATATATTTT. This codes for CASSLGSGSGNTIYF. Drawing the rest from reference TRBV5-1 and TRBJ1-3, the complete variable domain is KAGVTQTPRYLIKTRGQQVTLSCSPISGHRSVSWYQQTPGQGLQFLFEYFSETQRNKGNFPGRFSGRQFSNSRSEMNVSTLELGDSALYLCASSLGSGSGNTIYFGEGSWLTVV.

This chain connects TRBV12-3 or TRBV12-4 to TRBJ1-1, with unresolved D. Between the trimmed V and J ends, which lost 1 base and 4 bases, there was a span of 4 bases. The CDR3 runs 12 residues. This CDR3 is CASSLVVTEAFF. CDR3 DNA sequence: TGTGCCAGCAGTTTAGTAGTCACTGAAGCTTTCTTT.

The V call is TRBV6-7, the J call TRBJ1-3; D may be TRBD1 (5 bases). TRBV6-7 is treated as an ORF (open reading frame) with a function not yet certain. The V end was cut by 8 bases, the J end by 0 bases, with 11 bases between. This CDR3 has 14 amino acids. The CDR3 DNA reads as TGTGCCAGCTCCGGGGGGAGCTCTGGAAACACCATATATTTT. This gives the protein CASSGGSSGNTIYF.

As DNA, the CDR3 is TGTGCCAGAAGCTCGCGCGGGGGGCTTTATTTCTATGGCTACACCTTC. The encoded protein is CARSSRGGLYFYGYTF. This sequence joins TRBV5-3 and TRBJ1-2, with D perhaps matching TRBD1 (6 bases). TRBV5-3 is marked as an open reading frame, function uncertain. The CDR3 extends over 16 amino acids. Trimming shortened V by 3 bases and J by 4 bases, and 19 bases separated the two germline ends.

This chain's CDR3 is CASSQERGGDSGANVLTF. CDR3 DNA: TGTGCCAGCAGCCAAGAAAGAGGGGGGGATTCAGGGGCCAACGTCCTGACTTTC. The rearrangement links TRBV4-2 to TRBJ2-6, with D tentatively TRBD2 (7 bases). Germline CDR1 LGHNA, CDR2 YNFKEQ. This CDR3 comprises 18 residues. V lost 0 bases to trimming and J lost 4 bases, with 16 bases between them.

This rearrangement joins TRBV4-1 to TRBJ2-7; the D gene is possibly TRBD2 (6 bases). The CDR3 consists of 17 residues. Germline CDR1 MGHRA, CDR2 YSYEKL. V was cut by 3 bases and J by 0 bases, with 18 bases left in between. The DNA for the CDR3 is TGCGCCAGCAGCCAGGATACGGGTCTAGCGTACTCCTACGAGCAGTACTTC. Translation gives CASSQDTGLAYSYEQYF.

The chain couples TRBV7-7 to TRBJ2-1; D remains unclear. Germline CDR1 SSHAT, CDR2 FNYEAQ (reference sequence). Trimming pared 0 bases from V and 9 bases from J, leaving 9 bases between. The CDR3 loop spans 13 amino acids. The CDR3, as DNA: TGTGCCAGCAGCTTAGCGCCGGGTACTGAGCAGTTCTTC. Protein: CASSLAPGTEQFF.

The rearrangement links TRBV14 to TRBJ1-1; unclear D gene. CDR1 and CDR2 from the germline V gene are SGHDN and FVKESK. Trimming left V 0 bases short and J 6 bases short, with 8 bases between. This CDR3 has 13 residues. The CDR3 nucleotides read TGTGCCAGCAGCCAAGACCTTTTCTCTGAAGCTTTCTTT. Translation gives CASSQDLFSEAFF. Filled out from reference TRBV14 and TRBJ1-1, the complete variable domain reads EAGVTQFPSHSVIEKGQTVTLRCDPISGHDNLYWYRRVMGKEIKFLLHFVKESKQDESGMPNNRFLAERTGGTYSTLKVQPAELEDSGVYFCASSQDLFSEAFFGQGTRLTVV.

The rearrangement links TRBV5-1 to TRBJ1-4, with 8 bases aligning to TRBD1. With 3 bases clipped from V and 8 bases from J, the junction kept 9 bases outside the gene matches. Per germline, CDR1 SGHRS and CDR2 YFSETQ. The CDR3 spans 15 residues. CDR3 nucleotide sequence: TGCGCCAGCAGCTCACTAGGACAGGGTGGAGAAAAACTGTTTTTT. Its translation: CASSSLGQGGEKLFF.

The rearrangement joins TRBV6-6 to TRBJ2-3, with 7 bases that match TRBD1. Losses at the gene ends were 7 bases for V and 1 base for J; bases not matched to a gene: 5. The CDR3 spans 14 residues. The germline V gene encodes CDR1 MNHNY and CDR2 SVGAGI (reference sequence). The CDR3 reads CASTQGVRTDTQYF. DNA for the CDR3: TGTGCCAGCACCCAGGGGGTCCGCACAGATACGCAGTATTTT.

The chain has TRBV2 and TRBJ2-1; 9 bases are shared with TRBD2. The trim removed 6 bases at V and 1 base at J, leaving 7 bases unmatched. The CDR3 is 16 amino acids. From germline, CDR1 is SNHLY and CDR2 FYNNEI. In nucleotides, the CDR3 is TGTGCCAGCAGGGGTACTAGCGGGTATTCCTACAATGAGCAGTTCTTC. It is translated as CASRGTSGYSYNEQFF.

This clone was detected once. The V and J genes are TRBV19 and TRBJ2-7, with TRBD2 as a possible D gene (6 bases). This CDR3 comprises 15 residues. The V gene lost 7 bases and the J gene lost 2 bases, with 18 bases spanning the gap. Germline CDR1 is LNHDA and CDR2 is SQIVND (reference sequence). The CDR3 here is CASTLGTAGTYEQYF. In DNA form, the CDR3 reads TGTGCCAGTACCTTAGGGACTGCCGGAACCTACGAGCAGTACTTC.

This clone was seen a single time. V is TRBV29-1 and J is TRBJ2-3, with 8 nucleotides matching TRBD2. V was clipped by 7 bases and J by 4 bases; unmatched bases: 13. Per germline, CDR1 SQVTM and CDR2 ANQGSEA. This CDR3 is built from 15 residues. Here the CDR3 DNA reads TGCAGCGCTAGCGGGTCACAGATTAGTCCAGATACGCAGTATTTT. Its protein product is CSASGSQISPDTQYF.

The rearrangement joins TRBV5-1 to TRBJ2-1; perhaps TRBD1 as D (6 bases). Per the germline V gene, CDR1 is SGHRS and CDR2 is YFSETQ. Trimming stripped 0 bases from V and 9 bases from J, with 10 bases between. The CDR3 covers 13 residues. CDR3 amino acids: CASSLDRVTEQFF. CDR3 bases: TGCGCCAGCAGCTTGGACAGGGTTACTGAGCAGTTCTTC.